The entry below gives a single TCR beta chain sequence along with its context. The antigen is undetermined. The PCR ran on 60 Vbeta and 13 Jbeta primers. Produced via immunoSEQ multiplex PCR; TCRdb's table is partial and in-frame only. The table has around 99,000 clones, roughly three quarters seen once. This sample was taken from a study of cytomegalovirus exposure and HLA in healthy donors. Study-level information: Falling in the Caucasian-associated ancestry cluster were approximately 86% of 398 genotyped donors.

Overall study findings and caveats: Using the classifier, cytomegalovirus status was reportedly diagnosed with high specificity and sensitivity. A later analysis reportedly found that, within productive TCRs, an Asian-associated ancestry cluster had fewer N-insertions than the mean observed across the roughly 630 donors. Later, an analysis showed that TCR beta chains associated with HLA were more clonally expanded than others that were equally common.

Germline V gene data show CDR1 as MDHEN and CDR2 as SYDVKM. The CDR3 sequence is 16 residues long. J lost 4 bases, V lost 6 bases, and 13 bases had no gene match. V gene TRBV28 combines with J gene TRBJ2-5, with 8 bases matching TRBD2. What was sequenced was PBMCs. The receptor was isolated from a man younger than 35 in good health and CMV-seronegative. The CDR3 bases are TGTGCCAGCAGCAGTTTAGGCCCGGGGGGGGGAGAGACCCAGTACTTC. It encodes CASSSLGPGGGETQYF.